The 12 T cell receptor beta chains reported below all come from one sample, sequenced in a study of CD8+ T cells in alopecia areata. Extracted RNA was reverse transcribed into cDNA, the sequencing template. Assay used: immunoSEQ multiplex PCR; TCRdb lists only in-frame clones, some missing. This repertoire holds about 300,000 clones, and none appear only once. On the basis of CD4, CD8alpha, NKG2D, NKG2ACE and other markers, pooled cutaneous lymph node cells were sorted. The sample taken for sequencing was CD4+ T cells sorted from a lymph node. Every receptor here comes from a C3H/HeJ mouse with alopecia areata. The mice in this strain carry MHC haplotype H2-k.

A word on this clone: The gene symbols are mouse symbols. The CDR3 end is not reached by the read, which stops 4 residues before it; the germline J gene fills it in. The chain recombines TRBV14 with TRBJ2-7; D ambiguous. This CDR3 comprises 11 residues. The germline gives CDR1 SGHDT, CDR2 FRDEAV. Trimming stripped 5 bases from V and 3 bases from J, with 6 bases between. The CDR3 reads CASSPYYEQYF. CDR3 DNA (partial): TGTGCCAGCAGCCCCTACTAT.

This clone was counted only a few times. Mouse names are used for the genes. From the germline J gene comes the end of the CDR3, since the read stops 4 residues before it. This chain connects TRBV1 to TRBJ2-2, with D possibly TRBD2 on 6 matching bases. Trimming cost V 2 bases and J 0 bases, with 7 bases left between them. Germline V gene data show CDR1 as NSQYPW and CDR2 as LRSPGD (reference sequence). This CDR3 comprises 15 residues. The part of the CDR3 DNA that was read is TGCACCTGCAGTGCATCTGGGGCAAACACCGGG. Protein sequence: CTCSASGANTG. The CDR3, in full, reads CTCSASGANTGQLYF.

The table lists this clone with a few counts. The gene names given are mouse names. With the read ending 4 residues before the CDR3 end, the germline J gene is used to fill in that end. This chain links TRBV31 with TRBJ2-2; tentatively, D is TRBD1 (5 bases). The V gene lost 0 bases and the J gene lost 4 bases, with 9 bases spanning the gap. Germline V gene sequence: CDR1 GKSSPN, CDR2 SITVG. The CDR3 has 14 residues. The DNA read from the CDR3 is TGTGCCTGGAGTCTGGCCAGGGCCACCGGG. Encoded protein: CAWSLARATG. The CDR3 in full is CAWSLARATGQLYF.

Worth noting for this clone: Genes and germline come from the mouse. The CDR3 end is not reached by the read, which stops 4 residues before it; the germline J gene fills it in. The gene calls are TRBV13-1 and TRBJ1-2; D possibly corresponds to TRBD1 (6 bases). CDR1 and CDR2 (germline): NSHNY, SYGAGN. This CDR3 has 12 residues. Trimming shortened V by 7 bases and J by 3 bases, and 10 bases separated the two germline ends. The DNA read from the CDR3 is TGTGCCAGCGGGGGGGCTTACTCC. It yields the protein CASGGAYS. The whole CDR3 reads CASGGAYSDYTF.

This clone was counted only a few times. The listed genes are named as in mouse. From the germline J gene comes the end of the CDR3, since the read stops 4 residues before it. The genes are TRBV13-1 and TRBJ2-2, with 7 bases that match TRBD2. Trimming at V came to 1 base and at J to 0 bases, leaving 3 bases not matched to a gene. This CDR3 is 16 amino acids long. The V gene's germline CDR1 is NSHNY and CDR2 SYGAGN. The CDR3 bases that were read are TGTGCCAGCAGTGATTCTGGGGGTTCAAACACCGGG. This translates into CASSDSGGSNTG. The whole CDR3 protein reads CASSDSGGSNTGQLYF.

Comment on this clone: Gene labels here are mouse ones. The read ends 4 residues shy of where the CDR3 ends; the end is completed using the germline J gene. The genes are TRBV13-2 and TRBJ2-5; 8 nucleotides align to TRBD1. This CDR3 contains 14 residues. The germline V gene encodes CDR1 NNHNN and CDR2 SYGAGS (reference sequence). Here the CDR3 reads CASGAQGAPDTQYF. Incomplete CDR3 DNA: TGTGCCAGCGGTGCCCAGGGGGCGCCTGAC.

About this clone itself: Gene labels here are mouse ones. The read falls 4 residues short of the CDR3 end, and the missing part is taken from the germline J gene. V and J are TRBV14 and TRBJ2-2; the D gene is possibly TRBD1 (6 bases). The V end was cut by 4 bases, the J end by 1 base, with 11 bases between. The CDR3 loop spans 15 amino acids. In germline, CDR1 is SGHDT, CDR2 FRDEAV. This CDR3 is CASSRDTLNTGQLYF. Partial CDR3 DNA: TGTGCCAGCAGTCGGGACACCTTAAACACCGGG.

Of note for this clone: The germline and genes are mouse ones. The read halts 4 residues ahead of the CDR3 end, with the missing end drawn from the germline J gene. The J gene is TRBJ1-1, the V gene TRBV1; 8 bases align to TRBD1. This CDR3 region has 14 residues. V was pared by 4 bases and J by 3 bases, with 4 bases of the junction left unmatched. Per germline, CDR1 NSQYPW and CDR2 LRSPGD (reference sequence). The CDR3 bases that were read are TGCACCTGCAGTGTGACAGGGGCGGACACA. Its protein is CTCSVTGADT. The entire CDR3 is CTCSVTGADTEVFF.

With regard to this clone: Mouse names are used for the genes. The CDR3 end falls 4 residues outside the read, so it is completed with the germline J gene. The chain combines TRBV13-1 with TRBJ1-2; 9 nucleotides match TRBD1. The CDR3 contains 14 residues. CDR1 and CDR2 from the germline V gene are NSHNY and SYGAGN. CDR3 bases read: TGTGCCAGCAGTGATCACAGGGGGCGCCCC. Translated, it gives CASSDHRGRP. The complete CDR3 sequence is CASSDHRGRPDYTF.

There are a few counts of this clone. Gene names are the mouse ones. The read gets to within 3 residues of the CDR3 end, and the germline J gene fills in the rest. The chain is built from TRBV13-1 and TRBJ1-6, with 11 bases identical to TRBD1. TRBJ1-6 is an ORF, and what it does is uncertain. The length of the CDR3 is 16 residues. V was pared by 0 bases and J by 8 bases, with 4 bases of the junction left unmatched. The V gene's germline CDR1 is NSHNY and CDR2 SYGAGN. The chain's CDR3 is CASSDGTGGRYSPLYF. The sequenced part of the CDR3 DNA is TGTGCCAGCAGTGATGGGACAGGGGGCAGGTATTCGCCC.

This clone was seen ten or more times. Gene and germline names: mouse. The read ends 4 residues early relative to the CDR3; the germline J gene fills the gap. The same CDR3 can be traced to other DNA sequences in this sample. The V and J genes are TRBV1 and TRBJ2-2; 7 nucleotides line up with TRBD1. This CDR3 spans 15 amino acids. CDR1 and CDR2 from the germline V gene are NSQYPW and LRSPGD (reference sequence). The trim removed 3 bases at V and 0 bases at J, leaving 1 base unmatched. CDR3 DNA (partial): TGCACCTGCAGTGCGGGACAGTCAAACACCGGG. Protein sequence: CTCSAGQSNTG. The full CDR3 protein is CTCSAGQSNTGQLYF.

Comments on this clone: The gene names here belong to mouse. The read ends 4 residues early relative to the CDR3; the germline J gene fills the gap. The rearrangement links TRBV13-1 to TRBJ1-2, with TRBD1 matching 11 bases. Germline trimming cut 5 bases from V and 4 bases from J; bases unmatched to any gene: 4. The CDR3 covers 14 residues. Germline V gene lookup returns CDR1 NSHNY and CDR2 SYGAGN. CDR3 DNA (partial): TGTGCCAGCAGACCGGGACAGGGGGTCTCC. Translating it yields CASRPGQGVS. The whole CDR3 protein is CASRPGQGVSDYTF.